The rows below give T cell receptor beta chains drawn from one sample of a study of human T cells and chemical hapten exposure. Via MiXCR, TCRdb re-called the RACE reads, giving one row per CDR3 protein. Here the sample spans a few hundred thousand distinct CDR3 sequences, 5.5% being singletons. Sequenced material: whole blood, taken in connection with sensitization to the hapten diphenylcyclopropenone (DPC). The source of these receptors is a woman aged 18-29 years with alopecia areata. Some clones in this sample may be carry-over from other donors' samples. Both conserved end residues are part of each CDR3. D genes are given only for firm matches. Expanded clones are given a class, and other clones once, few, many or no size at all.

V gene	D gene	clone size	CDR3 protein
TRBV20-1	.	.	CSASAASPFNEKLFF
TRBV2	.	.	CASSEEQGPNQPQHF
TRBV5-1	.	few	CASSLEGESTGELFF
TRBV5-1	.	few	CASSLDRGSNYGYTF
TRBV4-2	.	.	CASSHSRGGLNTEAFF
TRBV19	TRBD1	.	CASSIYGTGGAPANGYTF
TRBV7-2	.	many	CASSQTMRGAPGDTQYF
TRBV28	TRBD1	many	CASSLTGGFEQYF
TRBV25-1	.	.	CASTGKGDSNQPQHF
TRBV6-5	.	.	CASSTGVFGGYTF
TRBV7-3	.	few	CASSLIRGGDNEQFF
TRBV12-3/TRBV12-4	.	few	CASSDVRGREAFF
TRBV12-3/TRBV12-4	TRBD2	many	CATLTASGGPSEQFF
TRBV7-6	.	many	CASRQGSGVDSPLHF
TRBV19	.	few	CASSIDLEGYYEQFF
TRBV20-1	TRBD2	many	CSAFRLADTDTQYF
TRBV10-3	.	.	CAATNLAGVGTDTQYF
TRBV5-4	TRBD1	few	CASSDPGQGLNTEAFF
TRBV7-9	.	.	CAVRGGHDMNTEAFF
TRBV20-1	.	.	CSARRQGGTEAFF
TRBV5-6	.	many	CASSFRSTDTQYF
TRBV28	.	.	CASSLQGTDIQYF
TRBV20-1	.	.	CSVKRGATNTEAFF
TRBV10-3	.	.	CAISESQTDNEQFF
TRBV5-4	.	many	CASSFALNTEAFF
TRBV4-3	TRBD1	.	CASSRLTGGDQPQHF
TRBV9	.	few	CASSGIRIDYGYTF
TRBV29-1	.	many	CSVEVGAFDYTF
TRBV7-3	.	.	CASSPTSWSTEAFF
TRBV19	TRBD1	few	CASSRTGTGGEKLFF
TRBV6-2/TRBV6-3	.	many	CASSYMAPGADTQYF
TRBV5-1	.	.	CASSLEAGWGNIQYF
TRBV6-1	.	.	CASSEFQGSDTDTQYF
TRBV7-9	.	many	CASSLFSRGLRSSYNEQFF
TRBV6-2/TRBV6-3	TRBD1	.	CASSLPGGLNTEAFF
TRBV25-1	TRBD2	.	CASSDIGISGAETQYF
TRBV7-9	.	few	CASSLTDRPFMNTEAFF
TRBV9	.	many	CASSTREGVRTDTQYF
TRBV24-1	.	many	CATSDRTTRTDEQYF
TRBV6-5	.	few	CASSYFGRSGSSYNSPLHF
TRBV5-1	.	few	CASSLGVSTFTDTQYF
TRBV7-7	.	few	CASSCPPTNHNQPQHF
TRBV25-1	.	few	CASSEYAEKNTEAFF
TRBV19	.	few	CASSPAEGEQFF
TRBV27	TRBD1	few	CASSFGQGGYEQYF
TRBV28	.	.	CASSPSTGSGEQYF
TRBV13	TRBD1	few	CASSLIRQGDTEAFF
TRBV10-3	TRBD2	.	CAISEASGGNQETQYF
TRBV20-1	TRBD1	few	CSASAGQVNTEAFF